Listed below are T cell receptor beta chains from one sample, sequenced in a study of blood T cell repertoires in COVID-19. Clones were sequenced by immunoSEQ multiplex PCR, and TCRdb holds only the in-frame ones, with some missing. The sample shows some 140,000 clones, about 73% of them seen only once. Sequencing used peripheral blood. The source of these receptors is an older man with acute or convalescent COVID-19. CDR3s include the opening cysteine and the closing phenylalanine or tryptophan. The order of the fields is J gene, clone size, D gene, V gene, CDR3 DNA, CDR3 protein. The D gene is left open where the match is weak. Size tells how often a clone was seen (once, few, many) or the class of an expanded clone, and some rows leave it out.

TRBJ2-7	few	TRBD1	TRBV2	TGTGCCAGCGTAATACAGGGGGTCTCCTACGAGCAGTACTTC	CASVIQGVSYEQYF
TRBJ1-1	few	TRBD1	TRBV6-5	TGTGCCACCCCAGGGGGCTGGAACACTGAAGCTTTCTTT	CATPGGWNTEAFF
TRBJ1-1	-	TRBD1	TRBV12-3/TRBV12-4	TGTGCCAGCAGGTTGGGACAGAAAGCTTTCTTT	CASRLGQKAFF
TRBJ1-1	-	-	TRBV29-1	TGCAGCGTTGAGAGCAGGGGAGCTTTCTTT	CSVESRGAFF
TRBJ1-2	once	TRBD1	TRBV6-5	TGTGCCAGCAGTTACTCAGGGGGCCCTGCTGGCTACACCTTC	CASSYSGGPAGYTF
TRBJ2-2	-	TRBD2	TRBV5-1	TGCGCCAGCCGCGCGGCGGGGGGGCGTACCGGGGAGCTGTTTTTT	CASRAAGGRTGELFF
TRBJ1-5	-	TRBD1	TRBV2	TGTGCCAGCAGTGAGACAGGGTTGGGAAATCAGCCCCAGCATTTT	CASSETGLGNQPQHF
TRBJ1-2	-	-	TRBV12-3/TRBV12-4	TGTGCCAGCAGTTTAGCCCAGGGGAGTGGCTACACCTTC	CASSLAQGSGYTF
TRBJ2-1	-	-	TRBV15	TGTGCCACCAGCAGACGCGCAGGGGCTAATGAGCAGTTCTTC	CATSRRAGANEQFF
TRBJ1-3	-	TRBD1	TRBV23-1	TGCGCCAGCAGTCAAGCCGACAGGGGGGGAAACACCATATATTTT	CASSQADRGGNTIYF
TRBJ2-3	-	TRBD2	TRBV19	TGTGCCAGTAGAACTAGCGGGGGCCCCACAGATACGCAGTATTTT	CASRTSGGPTDTQYF
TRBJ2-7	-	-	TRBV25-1	TGTGCCAGCAGTGAATACCAGGGGTCCTACGAGCAGTACTTC	CASSEYQGSYEQYF
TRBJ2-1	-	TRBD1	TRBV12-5	TGTGCTAGTGGTTCGGGACAGAGGCAGTTCTTC	CASGSGQRQFF
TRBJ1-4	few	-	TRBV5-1	TGCGCCAGCAGAACTGGGGCGGATGTCGGCTTCAATGAAAAACTGTTTTTT	CASRTGADVGFNEKLFF
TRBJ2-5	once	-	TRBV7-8	TGTGCCAGCAGCCGAGGGGGGGGCCAAGAGACCCAGTACTTC	CASSRGGGQETQYF
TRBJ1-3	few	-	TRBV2	TGTGCCAGCAGTGTGAGAGTCACCATATATTTT	CASSVRVTIYF
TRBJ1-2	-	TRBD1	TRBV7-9	TGTGCCAGCAGCTCCGGGACAGGACTTTATGGCTACACCTTC	CASSSGTGLYGYTF
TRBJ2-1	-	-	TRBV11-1	TGTGCCAGCAGCCCCAGCGAGGTTTCTCTTTACAATGAGCAGTTCTTC	CASSPSEVSLYNEQFF
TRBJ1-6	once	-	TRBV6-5	TGTGCCAGCAGTTGGGTATATGGAGATAATTCACCCCTCCACTTT	CASSWVYGDNSPLHF
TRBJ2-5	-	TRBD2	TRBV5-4	TGTGCCAGCAGCGGGAATAGCGGGGGGTCCCAAGAGACCCAGTACTTC	CASSGNSGGSQETQYF
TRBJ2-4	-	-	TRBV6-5	TGTGCCAGCAGCCCCGGTTTAGAGGTCAAAAACATTCAGTACTTC	CASSPGLEVKNIQYF
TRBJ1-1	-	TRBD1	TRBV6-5	TGTGCCAGCAGTACCCGACAGGGGAGAAGCACTGAAGCTTTCTTT	CASSTRQGRSTEAFF
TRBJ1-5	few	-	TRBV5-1	TGCGCCAGCAGCTTAGGTAGCGGGGGTTTCAATCAGCCCCAGCATTTT	CASSLGSGGFNQPQHF
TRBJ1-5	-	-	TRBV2	TGTGCCAGCAGCCGAGACAGACTTAGCAATCAGCCCCAGCATTTT	CASSRDRLSNQPQHF
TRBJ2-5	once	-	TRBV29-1	TGCAGCGTTGAAGATCTGAGCGTAACCGAGACCCAGTACTTC	CSVEDLSVTETQYF
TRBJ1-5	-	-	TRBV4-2	TGTGCCAGCAGCCAAGGCAGCTCGGCGGGCAATCAGCCCCAGCATTTT	CASSQGSSAGNQPQHF
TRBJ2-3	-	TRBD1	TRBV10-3	TGTGCCATCAGTGTCCTCGCAGGGACAGCTAGCACAGATACGCAGTATTTT	CAISVLAGTASTDTQYF
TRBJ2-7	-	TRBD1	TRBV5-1	TGCGCCAGCAGCTTGGAGGGGGCTCGGGAGCAGTACTTC	CASSLEGAREQYF
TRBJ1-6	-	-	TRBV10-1	TGCGCCAGCAGTGAACAGTATAATTCACCCCTCCACTTT	CASSEQYNSPLHF